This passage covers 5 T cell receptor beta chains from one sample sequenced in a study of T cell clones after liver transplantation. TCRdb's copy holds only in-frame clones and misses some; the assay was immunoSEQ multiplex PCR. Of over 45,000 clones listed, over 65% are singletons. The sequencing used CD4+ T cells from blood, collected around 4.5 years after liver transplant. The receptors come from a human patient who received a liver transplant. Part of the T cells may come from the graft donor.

CDR3 amino acids: CASSRRTGNTGELFF. Written as DNA, the CDR3 is TGCGCCAGCAGCCGTCGGACAGGGAACACCGGGGAGCTGTTTTTT. The chain employs TRBV4-1 and TRBJ2-2; the match to TRBD1 covers 7 bases. CDR1 is MGHRA and CDR2 is YSYEKL in the germline V gene. This CDR3 contains 15 residues. V gave up 4 bases and J gave up 1 base; unmatched junction bases: 3.

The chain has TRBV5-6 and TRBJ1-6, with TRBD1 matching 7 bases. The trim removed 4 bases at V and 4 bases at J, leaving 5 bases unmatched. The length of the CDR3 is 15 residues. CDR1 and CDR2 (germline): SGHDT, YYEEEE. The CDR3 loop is CASSVMTGYNSPLHF. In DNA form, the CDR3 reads TGTGCCAGCAGCGTGATGACAGGGTATAATTCACCCCTCCACTTT.

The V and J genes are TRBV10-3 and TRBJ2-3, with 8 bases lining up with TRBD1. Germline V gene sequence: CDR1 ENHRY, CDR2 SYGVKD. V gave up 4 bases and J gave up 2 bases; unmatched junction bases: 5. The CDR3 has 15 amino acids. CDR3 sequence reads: CAISAVTGATDTQYF. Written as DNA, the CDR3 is TGTGCCATCAGTGCCGTGACAGGGGCCACAGATACGCAGTATTTT.

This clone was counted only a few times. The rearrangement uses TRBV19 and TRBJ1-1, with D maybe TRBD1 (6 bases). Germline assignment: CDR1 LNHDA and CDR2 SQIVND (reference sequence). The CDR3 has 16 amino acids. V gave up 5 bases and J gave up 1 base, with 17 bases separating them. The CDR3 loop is CASSSLTGARNTEAFF. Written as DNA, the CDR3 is TGTGCCAGTAGTTCCTTGACGGGGGCGCGGAACACTGAAGCTTTCTTT.

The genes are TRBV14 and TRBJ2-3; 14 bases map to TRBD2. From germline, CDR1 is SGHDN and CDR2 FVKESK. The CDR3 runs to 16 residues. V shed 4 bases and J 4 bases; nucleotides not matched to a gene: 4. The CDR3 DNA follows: TGTGCCAGCAGCCCACCGGGACTAGCGGGGGCAGATACGCAGTATTTT. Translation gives CASSPPGLAGADTQYF.